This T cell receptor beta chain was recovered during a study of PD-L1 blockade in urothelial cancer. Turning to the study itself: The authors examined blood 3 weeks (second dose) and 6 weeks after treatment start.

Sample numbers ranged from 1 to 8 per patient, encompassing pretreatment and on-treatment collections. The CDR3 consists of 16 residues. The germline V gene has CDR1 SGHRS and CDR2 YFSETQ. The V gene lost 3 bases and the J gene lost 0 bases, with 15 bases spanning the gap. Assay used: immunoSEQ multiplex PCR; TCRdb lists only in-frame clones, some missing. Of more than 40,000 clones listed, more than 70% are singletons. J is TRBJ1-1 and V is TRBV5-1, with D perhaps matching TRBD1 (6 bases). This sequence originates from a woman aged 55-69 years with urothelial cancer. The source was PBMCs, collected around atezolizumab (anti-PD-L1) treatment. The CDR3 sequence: CASSSNRVLMNTEAFF. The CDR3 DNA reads TGCGCCAGCAGCTCAAACAGGGTACTCATGAACACTGAAGCTTTCTTT.